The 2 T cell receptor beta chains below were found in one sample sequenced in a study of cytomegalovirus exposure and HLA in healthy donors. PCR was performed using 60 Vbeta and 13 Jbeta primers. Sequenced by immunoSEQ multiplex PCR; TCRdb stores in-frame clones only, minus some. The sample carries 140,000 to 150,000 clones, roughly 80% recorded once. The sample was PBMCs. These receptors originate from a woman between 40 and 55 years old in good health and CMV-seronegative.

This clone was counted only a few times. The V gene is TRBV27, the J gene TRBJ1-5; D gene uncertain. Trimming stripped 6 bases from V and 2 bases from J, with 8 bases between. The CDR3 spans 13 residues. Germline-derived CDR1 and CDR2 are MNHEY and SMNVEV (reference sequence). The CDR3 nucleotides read TGTGCCAGCAGACCAGTGGGCAATCAGCCCCAGCATTTT. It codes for CASRPVGNQPQHF.

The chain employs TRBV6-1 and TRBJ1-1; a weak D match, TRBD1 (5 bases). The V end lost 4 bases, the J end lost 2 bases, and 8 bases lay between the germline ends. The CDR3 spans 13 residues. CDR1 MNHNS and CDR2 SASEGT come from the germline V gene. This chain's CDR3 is CASSADSNTEAFF. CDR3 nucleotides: TGTGCCAGCAGTGCTGACAGCAACACTGAAGCTTTCTTT.